This TCR beta chain is drawn from a study of T cell responses to AZD1222 COVID-19 vaccine. Study context: Samples with a second dose at about 4 or about 12 weeks were pooled together.

The length of the CDR3 is 17 residues. V gave up 3 bases and J gave up 1 base, with 15 bases separating them. Germline CDR1 and CDR2: MNHNS and SASEGT. Libraries were prepared by immunoSEQ multiplex PCR; TCRdb keeps only in-frame clonotypes and omits some of them. The table shows 100,000 to 150,000 clones, with around 92% occurring only once. The TCR sequence derives from an adult in good health. V gene TRBV6-1 combines with J gene TRBJ2-2, with D possibly matching TRBD1 (5 bases). The input for sequencing was peripheral blood, taken on day 0 of AZD1222 vaccination. CDR3 nucleotides: TGTGCCAGCAGTGACCAGTTCAGGGTCCGGAACACCGGGGAGCTGTTTTTT. Amino acids: CASSDQFRVRNTGELFF.